The T cell receptor beta chain described here comes from a study of shared clonotypes between healthy human individuals (dated by TCRdb to between 2020 and 2021). Some background on the complete study: The cohort comprised a couple of women and a few men aged 18 to 49 years. For each donor, CD4 naive and CD4 memory were each given three plates, CD8 naive was given two plates, and CD8 memory was given one plate. Blood TCR repertoires of a handful of healthy adults were deeply sequenced to estimate repertoire size and the extent of clonotype sharing between individuals. Libraries were prepared and TCR repertoires were sequenced by different laboratories using diverse techniques, in order to increase sequencing depth and limit assay-specific biases. Each donor's leukapheresis produced roughly between about 0.8 and 8.9 billion PBMCs.

The donors were healthy, HIV-negative adults who had no recently reported acute infections or vaccinations. Every donor was a Caucasian adult residing in Nashville, Tennessee, USA. Magnetic negative selection was used to enrich CD4+ T cells, after which naive cells were positively selected on CD45RA and the negative fraction became the memory subset. Blood was obtained by leukapheresis, after which PBMCs were separated by Ficoll-Histopaque density gradient centrifugation and cryopreserved in liquid nitrogen vapor phase. Analytical flow cytometry was used to check the purity and quantity of each magnetically sorted T cell population. Each sorted fraction had its genomic DNA isolated and then quantified by UV absorbance on a Nanodrop 2000c. The investigation overall reported the following: Sampling was restricted to blood, and TCR repertoires in tissues likely differ from the TCR repertoires found in blood. Pairwise subsampling led to the expectation that sequencing depth would affect the degree of clonotype sharing among donors. Higher generation probabilities were observed for clonotypes shared by all four sorted-subset donors than for non-shared clonotypes. When a handful of donors were compared, the shared fraction of clonotypes was about 5% for naive CD4, less than 4% for naive CD8, roughly 2.3% for memory CD4, and under 0.5% for memory CD8. Naive subsets generally had larger estimated clonotype richness than memory subsets did. The genetic and exposure-history diversity represented was limited by the small number of donors. Incomplete sequencing was indicated by rarefaction of sorted-subset datasets, despite the large sequencing depth.

The table lists this clone with a count of one. There is no known antigen for this receptor. No per-base quality is available; no much larger clone lies one base away. Unmatched junction bases come to 11, with V trimmed by 6 bases and J by 9 bases. CDR1 and CDR2, per the germline V gene, are SQVTM and ANQGSEA. The CDR3 runs 14 residues from the cysteine to the phenylalanine. The entry retains the CDR3 DNA only, 42 bases that are in frame from base 1. TCR CDR3 regions were amplified from genomic DNA by multiplex PCR using the deep immunoSEQ assay. Extracted genomic DNA from each cell subset was distributed evenly across all wells of several immunoSEQ 96-well plates, and each plate was treated as a replicate. For sorted subsets, about 210 ng of genomic DNA, equivalent to 30,000 or so T cell genomes, went into each replicate PCR. Purified libraries were measured with a Qubit 3.0 fluorometer, size-checked on a Bioanalyzer 2100, and measured again with the KAPA Library Quantification kit. Each immunoSEQ 96-well plate was sequenced on its own single-read 150-cycle Illumina NextSeq 550 flow cell. Per the source publication's procedure: Because only junctional sequences without quality scores were contained in the immunoSEQ output, filtering matching that applied to full-length reads could not be performed. To assign V/J genes and CDR3, sequences were annotated against IMGT germline references using PyIR, a Python wrapper for IgBLAST v1.9. Any read was removed if the V/J assignment was weak (E-value above 1e-6), the CDR3 was missing, or the read contained stop codons, out-of-frame junctions, or ambiguous translated residues. V3J clonotypes were defined by identical inferred V gene, J gene, and CDR3 amino acid sequence. To compute the percentage overlap between repertoires, the number of shared unique clonotypes was divided by the size of the smaller repertoire. Repertoire richness was assessed with RTK rarefaction, the Chao1 estimator, and Recon v2.1 estimates of unobserved clonotypes. For all TCRbeta clonotypes obtained by the gDNA method from four donors, generation probabilities were computed with OLGA. TCRdb took this table from immuneACCESS and kept in-frame rearrangements with V and J called. Such tables lack part of the clones; where checked against another copy, unresolved V genes explain under half of the gap, and the rest is unexplained. Clone size and V and J calls were adopted from that table, with D and trimming inferred from the DNA. The sample yields 550,000 to 700,000 clones; roughly 72% were counted once. The ten largest clones add up to 1.5% to 2% of the sample.

The sequence derives from a woman aged 25 to 39 in good health. Here the chain combines TRBV29-1 and TRBJ2-1; 10 bases in the junction line up with TRBD1. The material sequenced was memory CD4+ T cells sorted from blood. Read against the paper, the sample's cell subset or site label means: CD45RA-negative fraction. The CDR3 loop reads CSVLRQGARREQFF. The DNA is as follows: TGCAGCGTATTAAGACAGGGGGCGCGGCGTGAGCAGTTCTTC.